This TCR beta chain was profiled in a study of T cell clones after liver transplantation. The table came from immunoSEQ multiplex PCR; TCRdb's copy has only in-frame clones and leaves some out. The sample has about 75,000 clones; around four fifths are singletons. Between the trimmed V and J ends, which lost 6 bases and 4 bases, there was a span of 17 bases. The CDR3 contains 15 residues. In germline, CDR1 is MNHEY, CDR2 SVGAGI. This sequence originates from a human patient who received a liver transplant. The T cells may come from the graft donor. Material: CD4+ T cells from blood, obtained about 50 months after liver transplant. The chain joins TRBV6-5 to TRBJ2-3; D is perhaps TRBD1 (5 bases). The CDR3 sequence is CASSRSPGSPDTQYF. CDR3 sequence (DNA): TGTGCCAGCAGCCGAAGTCCAGGGTCCCCAGATACGCAGTATTTT.